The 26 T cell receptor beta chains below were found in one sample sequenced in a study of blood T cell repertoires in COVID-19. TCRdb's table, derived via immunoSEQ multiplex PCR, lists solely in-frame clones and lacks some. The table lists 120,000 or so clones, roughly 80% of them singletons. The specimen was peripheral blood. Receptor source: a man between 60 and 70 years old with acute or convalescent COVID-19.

CDR3 coding DNA: TGTGCCAGCAGCTTCGGACAGGGGGTACAAGAGACCCAGTACTTC. Translation gives CASSFGQGVQETQYF. V is TRBV5-4 and J is TRBJ2-5; 10 bases map to TRBD1. V shed 2 bases, J shed 2 bases, and the junction held 3 bases outside the gene matches. Germline CDR1 and CDR2: SGHNT and YYREEE (reference sequence). CDR3 length: 15 residues.

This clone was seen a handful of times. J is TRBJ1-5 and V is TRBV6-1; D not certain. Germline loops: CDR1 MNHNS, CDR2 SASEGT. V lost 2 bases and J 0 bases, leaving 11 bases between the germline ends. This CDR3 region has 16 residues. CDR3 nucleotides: TGTGCCAGCAGTGAAAGGAGATATCCTAGCAATCAGCCCCAGCATTTT. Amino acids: CASSERRYPSNQPQHF.

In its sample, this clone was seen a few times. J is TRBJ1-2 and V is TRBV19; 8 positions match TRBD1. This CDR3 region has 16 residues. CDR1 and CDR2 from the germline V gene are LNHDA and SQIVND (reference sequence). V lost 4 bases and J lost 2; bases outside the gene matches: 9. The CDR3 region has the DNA TGTGCCAGTAGTACGCAGACAGGGGCCTACAACTATGGCTACACCTTC. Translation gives CASSTQTGAYNYGYTF.

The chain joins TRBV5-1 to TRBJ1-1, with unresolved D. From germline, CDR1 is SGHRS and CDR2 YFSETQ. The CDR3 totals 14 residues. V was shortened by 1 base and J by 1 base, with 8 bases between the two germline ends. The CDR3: CASSLWFRNTEAFF. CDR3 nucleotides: TGCGCCAGCAGCTTGTGGTTTAGGAACACTGAAGCTTTCTTT.

In DNA, the CDR3 is TGTGCCAGCAGGGGACACGATCCACTAGCGGGACAATCTAGGTCCTACGAGCAGTACTTC. This sequence encodes CASRGHDPLAGQSRSYEQYF. The chain recombines TRBV2 with TRBJ2-7; 10 bases are a match to TRBD2. Germline CDR1 reads SNHLY; CDR2 reads FYNNEI. This CDR3 has 20 amino acids. V gave up 6 bases and J gave up 1 base; unmatched junction bases: 21.

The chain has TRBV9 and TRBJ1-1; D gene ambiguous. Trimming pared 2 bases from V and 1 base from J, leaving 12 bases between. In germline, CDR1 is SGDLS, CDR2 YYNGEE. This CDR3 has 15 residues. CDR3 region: CASSVVAAGNTEAFF. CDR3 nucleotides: TGTGCCAGCAGCGTGGTGGCGGCGGGGAACACTGAAGCTTTCTTT.

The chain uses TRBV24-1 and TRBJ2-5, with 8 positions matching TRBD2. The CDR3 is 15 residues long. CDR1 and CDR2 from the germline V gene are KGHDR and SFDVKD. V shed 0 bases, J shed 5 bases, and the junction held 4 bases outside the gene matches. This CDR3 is CATSDLKRESETQYF. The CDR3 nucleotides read TGTGCCACCAGTGATTTGAAGCGGGAGTCGGAGACCCAGTACTTC.

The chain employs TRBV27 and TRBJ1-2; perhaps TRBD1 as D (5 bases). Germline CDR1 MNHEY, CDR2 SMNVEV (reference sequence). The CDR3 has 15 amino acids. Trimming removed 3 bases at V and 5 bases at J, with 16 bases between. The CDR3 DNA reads TGTGCCAGCAGTTTGGTGGGGGGACGGAGATATGGCTACACCTTC. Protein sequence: CASSLVGGRRYGYTF.

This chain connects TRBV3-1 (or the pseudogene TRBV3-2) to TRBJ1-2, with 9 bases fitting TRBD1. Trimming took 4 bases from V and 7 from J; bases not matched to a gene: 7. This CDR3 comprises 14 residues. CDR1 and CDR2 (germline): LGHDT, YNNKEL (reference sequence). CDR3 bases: TGTGCCAGCAGCCGAGGGGGACAGGGAGGTGGCTACACCTTC. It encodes CASSRGGQGGGYTF.

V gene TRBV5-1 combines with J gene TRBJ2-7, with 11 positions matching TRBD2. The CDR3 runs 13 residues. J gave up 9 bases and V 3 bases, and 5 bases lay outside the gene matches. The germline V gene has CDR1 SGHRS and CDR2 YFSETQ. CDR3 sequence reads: CASSSTSGEVQYF. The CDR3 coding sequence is TGCGCCAGCAGCTCGACTAGCGGGGAGGTGCAGTACTTC.

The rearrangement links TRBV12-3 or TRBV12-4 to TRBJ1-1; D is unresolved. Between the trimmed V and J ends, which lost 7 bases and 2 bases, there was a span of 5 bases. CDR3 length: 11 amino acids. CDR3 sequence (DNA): TGTGCCAGCACCCTAAACACTGAAGCTTTCTTT. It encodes CASTLNTEAFF.

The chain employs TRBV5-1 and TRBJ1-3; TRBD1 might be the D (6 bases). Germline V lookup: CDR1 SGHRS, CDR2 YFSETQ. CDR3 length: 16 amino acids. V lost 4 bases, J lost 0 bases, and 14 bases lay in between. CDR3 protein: CASSDGQKLSGNTIYF. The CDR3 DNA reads TGCGCCAGCAGCGACGGACAGAAACTCTCTGGAAACACCATATATTTT.

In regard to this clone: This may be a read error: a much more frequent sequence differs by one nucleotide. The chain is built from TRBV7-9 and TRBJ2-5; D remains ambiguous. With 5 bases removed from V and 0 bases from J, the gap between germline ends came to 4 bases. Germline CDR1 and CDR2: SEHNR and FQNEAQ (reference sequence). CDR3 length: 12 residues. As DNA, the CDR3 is TGTGCCAGCAGCGCGTACCAAGAGACCCAGTACTTC. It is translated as CASSAYQETQYF.

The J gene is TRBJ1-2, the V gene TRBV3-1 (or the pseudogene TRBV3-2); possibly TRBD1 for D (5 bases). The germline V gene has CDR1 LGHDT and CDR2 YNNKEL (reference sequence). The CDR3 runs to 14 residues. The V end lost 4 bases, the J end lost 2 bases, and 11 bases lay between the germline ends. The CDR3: CASSPAWGNYGYTF. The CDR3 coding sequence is TGTGCCAGCAGCCCCGCCTGGGGCAACTATGGCTACACCTTC.

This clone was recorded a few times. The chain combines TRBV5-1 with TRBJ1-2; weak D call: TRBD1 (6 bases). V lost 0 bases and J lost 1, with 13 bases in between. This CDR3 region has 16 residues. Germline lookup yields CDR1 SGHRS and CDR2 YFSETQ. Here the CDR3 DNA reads TGCGCCAGCAGCTTGGGATCCGGGACAAATAACTATGGCTACACCTTC. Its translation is CASSLGSGTNNYGYTF.

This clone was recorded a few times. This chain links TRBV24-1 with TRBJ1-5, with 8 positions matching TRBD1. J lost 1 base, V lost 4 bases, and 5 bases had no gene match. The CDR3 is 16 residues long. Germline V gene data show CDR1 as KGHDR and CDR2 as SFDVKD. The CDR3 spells CATSETHRGSNQPQHF. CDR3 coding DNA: TGTGCCACCAGTGAAACCCACAGGGGGAGCAATCAGCCCCAGCATTTT.

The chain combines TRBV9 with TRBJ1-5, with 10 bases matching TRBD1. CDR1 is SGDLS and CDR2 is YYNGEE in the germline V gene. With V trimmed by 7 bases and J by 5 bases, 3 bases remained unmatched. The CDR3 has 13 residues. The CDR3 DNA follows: TGTGCCAGCCCCGGGACAGGGGATCAGCCCCAGCATTTT. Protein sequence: CASPGTGDQPQHF.

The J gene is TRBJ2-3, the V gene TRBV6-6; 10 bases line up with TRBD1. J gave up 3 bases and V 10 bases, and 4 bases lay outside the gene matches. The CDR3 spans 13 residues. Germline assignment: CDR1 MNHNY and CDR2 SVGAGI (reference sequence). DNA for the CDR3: TGTGCCATCTCGGACAGGGGGACAGATACGCAGTATTTT. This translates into CAISDRGTDTQYF.

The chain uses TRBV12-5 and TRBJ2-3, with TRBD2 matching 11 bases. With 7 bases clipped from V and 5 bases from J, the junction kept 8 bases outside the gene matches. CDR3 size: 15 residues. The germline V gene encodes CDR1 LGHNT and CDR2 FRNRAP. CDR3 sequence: CASDNELAGEDTQYF. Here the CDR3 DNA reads TGTGCTAGTGATAACGAACTAGCGGGGGAAGATACGCAGTATTTT.

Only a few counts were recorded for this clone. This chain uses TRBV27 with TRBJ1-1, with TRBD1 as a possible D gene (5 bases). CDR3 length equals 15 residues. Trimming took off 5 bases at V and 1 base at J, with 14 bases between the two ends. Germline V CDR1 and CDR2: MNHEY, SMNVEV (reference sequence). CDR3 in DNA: TGTGCCAGCAGTCCTATCCTCGACAGGAACACTGAAGCTTTCTTT. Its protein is CASSPILDRNTEAFF.

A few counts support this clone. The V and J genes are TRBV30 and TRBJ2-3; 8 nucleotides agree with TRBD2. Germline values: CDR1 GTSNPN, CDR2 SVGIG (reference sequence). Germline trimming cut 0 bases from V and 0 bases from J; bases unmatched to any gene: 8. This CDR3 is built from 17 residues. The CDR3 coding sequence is TGTGCCTGGAGTGTTTTCGGGCGGGGGGCTAGCACAGATACGCAGTATTTT. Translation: CAWSVFGRGASTDTQYF.

For the CDR3, the DNA is TGTGCCAGCAGCCCACAGGGATACACTGAAGCTTTCTTT. It is translated as CASSPQGYTEAFF. The V gene is TRBV7-2, the J gene TRBJ1-1, with D maybe TRBD1 (6 bases). This CDR3 comprises 13 residues. Per germline, CDR1 SGHTA and CDR2 FQGNSA. The ends were cut back, 5 bases at V and 3 bases at J, with 10 bases in the middle.

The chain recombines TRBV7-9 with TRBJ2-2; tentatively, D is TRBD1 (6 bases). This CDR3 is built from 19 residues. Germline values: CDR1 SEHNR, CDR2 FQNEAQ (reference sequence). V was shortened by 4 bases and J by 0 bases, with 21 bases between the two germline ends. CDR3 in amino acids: CASSSGATGPPTNTGELFF. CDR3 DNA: TGTGCCAGCAGCTCGGGCGCGACAGGTCCTCCGACGAACACCGGGGAGCTGTTTTTT.

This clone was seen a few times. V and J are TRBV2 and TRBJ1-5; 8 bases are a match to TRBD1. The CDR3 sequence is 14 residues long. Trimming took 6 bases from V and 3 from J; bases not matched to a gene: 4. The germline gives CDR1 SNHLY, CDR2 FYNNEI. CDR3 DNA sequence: TGTGCCAGCAGCCGGACAGGGAACAATCAGCCCCAGCATTTT. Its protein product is CASSRTGNNQPQHF.

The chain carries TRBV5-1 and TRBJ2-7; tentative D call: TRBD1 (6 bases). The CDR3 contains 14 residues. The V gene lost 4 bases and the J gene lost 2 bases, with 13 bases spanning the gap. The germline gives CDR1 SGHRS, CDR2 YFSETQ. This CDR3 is CASSVTGLTYEQYF. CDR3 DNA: TGCGCCAGCAGCGTGACAGGTCTTACCTACGAGCAGTACTTC.

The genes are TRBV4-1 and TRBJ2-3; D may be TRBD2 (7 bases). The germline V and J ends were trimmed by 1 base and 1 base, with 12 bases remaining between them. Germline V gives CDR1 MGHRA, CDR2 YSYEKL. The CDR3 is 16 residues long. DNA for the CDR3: TGCGCCAGCAGCCAAGTCGCGGGGGCCGGCACAGATACGCAGTATTTT. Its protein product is CASSQVAGAGTDTQYF.